The clone carrying this T cell receptor beta chain was observed many times. Its cognate antigen is unknown. The V gene lost 1 base and the J gene lost 0 bases, with 14 bases spanning the gap. The CDR3 runs to 17 residues. The germline CDR1 and CDR2 sequences are KGHDR and SFDVKD. This record comes from a study of Graves' ophthalmopathy and Graves' hyperthyroidism. Findings and caveats of the study: Separation of ophthalmopathy from stable hyperthyroidism was achieved by a 13-signature model, at approximately 87% sensitivity and under 82% specificity.

RNA served as the template for amplifying TCR beta CDR3 regions. After a first-round RT-PCR with HTBI primers, a second-round multiplex PCR was run. MiXCR, applied by TCRdb to the multiplex PCR reads, yields one record per CDR3 protein. The sample has under 250,000 distinct CDR3 sequences; 20% to 25% are singletons. Sequenced input: peripheral blood. This rearrangement joins TRBV24-1 to TRBJ2-5; the D gene is possibly TRBD2 (7 bases). This receptor was identified in a woman aged 45-59 years with Graves' ophthalmopathy. CDR3 sequence: CATSDLGRGQNQETQYF. In DNA form, the CDR3 reads TGTGCCACCAGTGATTTAGGGCGGGGGCAGAACCAAGAGACCCAGTACTTC.